A selection of T cell receptor beta chains follows, all from one sample in a study of blood T cell repertoires in COVID-19. Profiled with immunoSEQ multiplex PCR; TCRdb holds only in-frame clones, not every one. The sample shows approximately 240,000 clones, 86% of them seen only once. Material for sequencing was PBMCs or T cells enriched from blood (not recorded which). These receptors all stem from a woman between 50 and 59 years old in a cohort exposed to, infected with or recovered from COVID-19 (not recorded which). Each CDR3 is given with its conserved first and last residue. The order of the fields is D gene, CDR3 length, V gene, J gene, clone size, CDR3 protein, CDR3 DNA. The D gene is left open where the match is weak. Only part of the rows carry a size: once, few, many, or a class if the clone is expanded.

>.|13|TRBV9|TRBJ2-7|.
CASSANRDYEQYF
TGTGCCAGCAGCGCCAACCGGGACTACGAGCAGTACTTC
>.|14|TRBV11-2|TRBJ1-2|.
CASSLDWMGAGYTF
TGTGCCAGCAGCTTAGATTGGATGGGGGCTGGCTACACCTTC
>.|12|TRBV2|TRBJ2-7|.
CASSADIVEQYF
TGTGCCAGCAGTGCTGACATCGTCGAGCAGTACTTC
>TRBD2|16|TRBV5-4|TRBJ2-7|.
CASSLGGLAGSYEQYF
TGTGCCAGCAGCTTGGGCGGACTAGCGGGGTCCTACGAGCAGTACTTC
>TRBD1|22|TRBV5-1|TRBJ2-2|.
CASSSKPSGQGARSLNTGELFF
TGCGCCAGCAGCTCCAAACCATCGGGACAGGGGGCCCGGTCCCTGAACACCGGGGAGCTGTTTTTT
>TRBD1|17|TRBV3-1/TRBV3-2|TRBJ2-7|.
CASSQVSLWGNRGEQYF
TGTGCCAGCAGCCAAGTCAGTCTCTGGGGAAACAGGGGCGAGCAGTACTTC
>.|13|TRBV6-5|TRBJ2-4|.
CATRDSSKNIQYF
TGTGCCACGAGAGACAGTTCCAAAAACATTCAGTACTTC
>.|14|TRBV19|TRBJ1-5|.
CASSIEGANQPQHF
TGTGCCAGTAGTATAGAGGGGGCGAATCAGCCCCAGCATTTT
>.|17|TRBV6-2/TRBV6-3|TRBJ1-1|.
CASSYYGPRGSDTEAFF
TGTGCCAGCAGTTACTACGGCCCACGGGGGAGCGACACTGAAGCTTTCTTT
>TRBD1|18|TRBV12-5|TRBJ1-1|.
CASGLGTGRLPQTAEAFF
TGTGCTAGTGGTTTAGGGACAGGGCGCTTACCCCAGACAGCTGAAGCTTTCTTT
>.|18|TRBV18|TRBJ2-6|.
CASSPPGLRYSGANVLTF
TGTGCCAGCTCACCACCGGGACTGCGCTACTCTGGGGCCAACGTCCTGACTTTC
>TRBD1|15|TRBV15|TRBJ1-1|.
CATSRDIAGGTEAFF
TGTGCCACCAGCAGAGACATCGCAGGGGGCACTGAAGCTTTCTTT
>.|12|TRBV2|TRBJ2-5|.
CASSGRGETQYF
TGTGCCAGCAGTGGACGCGGGGAGACCCAGTACTTC
>.|13|TRBV29-1|TRBJ1-4|.
CSVTGSTNEKLFF
TGCAGCGTAACAGGGTCGACTAATGAAAAACTGTTTTTT
>.|16|TRBV6-2/TRBV6-3|TRBJ2-7|few
CASSSPLRGSSYEQYF
TGTGCCAGCAGTTCCCCTCTGCGGGGAAGCTCCTACGAGCAGTACTTC
>TRBD1|13|TRBV3-1/TRBV3-2|TRBJ1-1|.
CASSQGTGEGAFF
TGTGCCAGCAGCCAAGGGACAGGGGAGGGGGCTTTCTTT
>.|13|TRBV7-3|TRBJ1-2|.
CASSRTPSHGYTF
TGTGCCAGCAGCCGTACTCCGTCCCATGGCTACACCTTC